These 9 T cell receptor beta chains were sequenced from one sample in a study of cytomegalovirus exposure and HLA in healthy donors. Researchers ran the PCR with 60 Vbeta and 13 Jbeta primers. The table came from immunoSEQ multiplex PCR; TCRdb's copy has only in-frame clones and leaves some out. The profile covers over 150,000 clones, with 80% appearing a single time and approximately 4.5% taken by the ten largest. Sequencing used PBMCs. Receptors were obtained from a man younger than 45 in good health and CMV-seronegative.

The chain links TRBV6-1 to TRBJ2-3; TRBD1 is a possible D gene (6 bases). Germline V CDR1 and CDR2: MNHNS, SASEGT. The CDR3 length is 12 residues. Deletions cut 6 bases from V and 4 bases from J, with 8 bases between. The CDR3 DNA reads TGTGCCAGCAGACAGGGTTCAGATACGCAGTATTTT. It codes for CASRQGSDTQYF.

V gene TRBV7-3 combines with J gene TRBJ1-2; D might be TRBD1 (5 bases). Germline V gene data show CDR1 as SGHTA and CDR2 as FQGTGA. V lost 1 base, J lost 4 bases, and 13 bases lay in between. This CDR3 spans 15 amino acids. The DNA of the CDR3 is TGTGCCAGCAGCTTAATCGGAACAGGAGCCTATGGCTACACCTTC. This sequence encodes CASSLIGTGAYGYTF.

CDR3 residues: CASRSGTEGEKLFF. CDR3 coding DNA: TGTGCCAGCAGATCCGGGACTGAAGGAGAAAAACTGTTTTTT. The genes are TRBV7-9 and TRBJ1-4; D possibly corresponds to TRBD1 (5 bases). Germline CDR1 SEHNR, CDR2 FQNEAQ (reference sequence). Trimming pared 6 bases from V and 8 bases from J, leaving 16 bases between. There are 14 residues in the CDR3.

In nucleotides, the CDR3 is TGTGCCAGTAGGGGACAGGGACCTCCTGGAAACACCATATATTTT. Translated: CASRGQGPPGNTIYF. The rearrangement joins TRBV19 to TRBJ1-3; 9 bases map to TRBD1. This CDR3 is built from 15 residues. Germline-derived CDR1 and CDR2 are LNHDA and SQIVND (reference sequence). V was pared by 6 bases and J by 2 bases, with 5 bases of the junction left unmatched.

The chain couples TRBV5-6 to TRBJ2-3; tentatively, D is TRBD2 (6 bases). Germline values: CDR1 SGHDT, CDR2 YYEEEE. This CDR3 is 13 amino acids long. The V gene lost 4 bases and the J gene lost 2 bases, with 8 bases spanning the gap. The CDR3 sequence is CASSRDFTDTQYF. In DNA form, the CDR3 reads TGTGCCAGCAGCCGGGACTTCACAGATACGCAGTATTTT.

The sample holds a few counts of this clone. CDR3 in amino acids: CASSAQRRGTDTQYF. CDR3 nucleotides: TGTGCCAGCAGTGCACAGAGACGGGGAACAGATACGCAGTATTTT. The J gene is TRBJ2-3, the V gene TRBV5-4; tentatively, D is TRBD2 (5 bases). The CDR3 covers 15 residues. V gave up 5 bases and J gave up 3 bases, with 16 bases separating them. Germline V gives CDR1 SGHNT, CDR2 YYREEE (reference sequence).

This clone was recorded only once. The rearrangement uses TRBV28 and TRBJ2-1; 9 nucleotides agree with TRBD2. The V segment lost 3 bases and the J segment 4 bases; nucleotides outside the gene matches: 7. This CDR3 contains 16 residues. Germline CDR1 reads MDHEN; CDR2 reads SYDVKM. The CDR3 is CASSLRLAGGYNEQFF. The CDR3 nucleotides read TGTGCCAGCAGTTTGCGTCTCGCGGGAGGGTACAATGAGCAGTTCTTC. The full variable domain, with the rest looked up from reference TRBV28 and TRBJ2-1, is DVKVTQSSRYLVKRTGEKVFLECVQDMDHENMFWYRQDPGLGLRLIYFSYDVKMKEKGDIPEGYSVSREKKERFSLILESASTNQTSMYLCASSLRLAGGYNEQFFGPGTRLTVL.

The V call is TRBV6-5, the J call TRBJ2-7; TRBD1 might be the D (6 bases). This CDR3 is 15 amino acids long. Trimming took 1 base from V and 2 from J, leaving 12 bases between them. Germline values: CDR1 MNHEY, CDR2 SVGAGI. CDR3 loop: CASSYFSGVTYEQYF. Here the CDR3 DNA reads TGTGCCAGCAGTTACTTCTCAGGGGTGACCTACGAGCAGTACTTC.

DNA of the CDR3: TGTGCCACCGTCGGGCAGGGTTCCTACGAGCAGTACTTC. It encodes CATVGQGSYEQYF. The chain employs TRBV27 and TRBJ2-7, with a tentative D call TRBD1 (5 bases). Germline CDR1 MNHEY, CDR2 SMNVEV (reference sequence). The CDR3 sequence is 13 residues long. The germline V and J ends were trimmed by 10 bases and 1 base, with 14 bases remaining between them.